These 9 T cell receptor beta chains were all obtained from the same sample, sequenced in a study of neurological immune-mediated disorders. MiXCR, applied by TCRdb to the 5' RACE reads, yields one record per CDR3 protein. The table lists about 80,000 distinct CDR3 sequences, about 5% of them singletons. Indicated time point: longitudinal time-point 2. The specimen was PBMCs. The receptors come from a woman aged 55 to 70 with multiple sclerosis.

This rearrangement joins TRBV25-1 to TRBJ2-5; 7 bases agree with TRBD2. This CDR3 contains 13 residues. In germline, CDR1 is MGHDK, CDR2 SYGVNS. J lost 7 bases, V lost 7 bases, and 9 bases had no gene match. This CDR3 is CASIQAGTGTQYF. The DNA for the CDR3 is TGTGCCAGCATCCAAGCGGGGACGGGGACCCAGTACTTC.

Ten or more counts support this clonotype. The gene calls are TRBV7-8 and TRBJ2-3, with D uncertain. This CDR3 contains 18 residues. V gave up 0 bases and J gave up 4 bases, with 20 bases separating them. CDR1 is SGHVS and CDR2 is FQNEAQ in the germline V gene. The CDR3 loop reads CASSLATMTSLIADTQYF. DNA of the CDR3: TGTGCCAGCAGCTTAGCTACTATGACCTCTCTGATCGCAGATACGCAGTATTTT.

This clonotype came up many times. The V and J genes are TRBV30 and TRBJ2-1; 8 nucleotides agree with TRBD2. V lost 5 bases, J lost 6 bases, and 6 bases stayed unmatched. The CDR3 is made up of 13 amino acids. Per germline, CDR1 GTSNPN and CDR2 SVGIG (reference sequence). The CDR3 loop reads CAWRTGGPNEQFF. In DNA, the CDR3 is TGTGCCTGGCGGACGGGGGGGCCCAATGAGCAGTTCTTC.

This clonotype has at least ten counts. CDR3 sequence reads: CASSSLTTSGGAHNEQFF. In nucleotides, the CDR3 is TGCGCCAGCAGCTCCTTAACCACTAGCGGGGGGGCCCACAATGAGCAGTTCTTC. V and J are TRBV5-1 and TRBJ2-1, with TRBD2 identical over 13 bases. The CDR3 has 18 residues. The V and J ends lost 3 bases and 5 bases, in that order; junction bases with no gene match: 11. CDR1 and CDR2 from the germline V gene are SGHRS and YFSETQ. Using reference TRBV5-1 and TRBJ2-1 for the parts outside the CDR3, the full variable domain is KAGVTQTPRYLIKTRGQQVTLSCSPISGHRSVSWYQQTPGQGLQFLFEYFSETQRNKGNFPGRFSGRQFSNSRSEMNVSTLELGDSALYLCASSSLTTSGGAHNEQFFGPGTRLTVL.

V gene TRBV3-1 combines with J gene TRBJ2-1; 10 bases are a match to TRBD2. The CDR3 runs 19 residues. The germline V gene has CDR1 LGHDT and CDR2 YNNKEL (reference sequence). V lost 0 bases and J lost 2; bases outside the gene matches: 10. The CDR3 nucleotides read TGTGCCAGCAGCCAAGATTGGGCTAGCGGGGGTCTAACCTACAATGAGCAGTTCTTC. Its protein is CASSQDWASGGLTYNEQFF.

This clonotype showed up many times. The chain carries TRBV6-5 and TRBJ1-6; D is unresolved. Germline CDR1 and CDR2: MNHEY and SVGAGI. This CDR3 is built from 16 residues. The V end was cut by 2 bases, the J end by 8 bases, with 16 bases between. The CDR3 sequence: CASSYRMGFTDSPLHF. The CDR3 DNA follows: TGTGCCAGCAGTTACCGTATGGGATTTACGGATTCACCCCTCCACTTT.

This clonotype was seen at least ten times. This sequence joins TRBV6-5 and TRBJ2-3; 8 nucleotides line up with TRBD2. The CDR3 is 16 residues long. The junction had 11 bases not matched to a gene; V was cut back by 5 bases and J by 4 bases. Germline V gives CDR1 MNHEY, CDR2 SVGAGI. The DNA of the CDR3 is TGTGCCAGCAGTCCAGTGGGTACAGCGGGAGCAGATACGCAGTATTTT. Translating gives CASSPVGTAGADTQYF.

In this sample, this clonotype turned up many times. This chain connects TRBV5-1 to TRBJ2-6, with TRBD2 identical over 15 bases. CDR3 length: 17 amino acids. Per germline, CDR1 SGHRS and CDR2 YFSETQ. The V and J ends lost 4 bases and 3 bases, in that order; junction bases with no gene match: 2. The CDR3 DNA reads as TGCGCCAGCAGCCCGGGACTAGCGGGGGGTGGGGCCAACGTCCTGACTTTC. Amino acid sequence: CASSPGLAGGGANVLTF.

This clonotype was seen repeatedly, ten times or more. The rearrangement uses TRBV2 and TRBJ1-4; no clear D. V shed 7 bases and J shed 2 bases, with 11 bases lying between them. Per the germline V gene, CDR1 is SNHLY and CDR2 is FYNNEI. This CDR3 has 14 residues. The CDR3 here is CASTYSATNEKLFF. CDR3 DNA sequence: TGTGCCAGCACTTACAGCGCCACTAATGAAAAACTGTTTTTT.